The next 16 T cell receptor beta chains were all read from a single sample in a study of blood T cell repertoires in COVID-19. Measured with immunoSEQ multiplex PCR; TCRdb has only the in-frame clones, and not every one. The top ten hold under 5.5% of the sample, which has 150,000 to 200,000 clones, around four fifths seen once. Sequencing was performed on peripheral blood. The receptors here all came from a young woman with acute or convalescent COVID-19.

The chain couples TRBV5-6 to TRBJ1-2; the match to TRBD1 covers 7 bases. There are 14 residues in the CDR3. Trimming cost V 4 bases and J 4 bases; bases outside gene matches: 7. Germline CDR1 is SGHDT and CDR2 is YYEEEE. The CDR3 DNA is TGTGCCAGCAGCCTTGACAGGGCCGTCTATGGCTACACCTTC. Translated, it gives CASSLDRAVYGYTF.

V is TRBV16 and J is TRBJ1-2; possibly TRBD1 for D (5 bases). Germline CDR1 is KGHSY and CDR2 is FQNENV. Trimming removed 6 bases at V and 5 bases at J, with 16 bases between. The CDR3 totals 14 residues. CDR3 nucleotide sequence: TGTGCCAGCAGTGGGGCAGGATATAATTATGGCTACACCTTC. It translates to CASSGAGYNYGYTF.

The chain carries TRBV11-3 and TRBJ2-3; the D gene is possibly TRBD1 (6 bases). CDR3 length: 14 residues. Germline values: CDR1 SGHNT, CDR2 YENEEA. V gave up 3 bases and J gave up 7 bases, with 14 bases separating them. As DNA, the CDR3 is TGTGCCAGCAGCTTGTCAGGGACATTCTATACGCAGTATTTT. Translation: CASSLSGTFYTQYF.

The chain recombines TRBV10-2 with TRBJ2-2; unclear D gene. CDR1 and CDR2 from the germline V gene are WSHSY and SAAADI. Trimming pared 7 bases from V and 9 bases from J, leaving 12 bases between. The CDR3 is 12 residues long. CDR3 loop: CASTLAGRELFF. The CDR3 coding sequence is TGCGCCAGCACCTTAGCCGGAAGGGAGCTGTTTTTT.

In nucleotides, the CDR3 is TGTGCCACAACCCAGGGGAACCAGCCCCAGCATTTT. The encoded protein is CATTQGNQPQHF. The V call is TRBV12-3 or TRBV12-4, the J call TRBJ1-5; tentatively, D is TRBD1 (6 bases). V lost 10 bases, J lost 7 bases, and 14 bases lay in between. The CDR3 totals 12 residues.

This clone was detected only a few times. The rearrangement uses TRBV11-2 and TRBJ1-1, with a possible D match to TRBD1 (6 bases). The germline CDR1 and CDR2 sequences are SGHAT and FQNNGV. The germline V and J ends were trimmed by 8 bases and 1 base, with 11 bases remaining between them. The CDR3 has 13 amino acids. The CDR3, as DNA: TGTGCCAGCCGCGAACAGGGGAACACTGAAGCTTTCTTT. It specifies CASREQGNTEAFF.

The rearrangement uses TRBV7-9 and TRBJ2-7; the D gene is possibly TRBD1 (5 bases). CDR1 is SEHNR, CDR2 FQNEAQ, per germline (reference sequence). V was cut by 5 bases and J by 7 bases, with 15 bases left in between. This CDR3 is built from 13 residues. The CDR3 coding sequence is TGTGCCAGCAGCCCACCCAGCGCAGGGGAGCAGTACTTC. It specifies CASSPPSAGEQYF.

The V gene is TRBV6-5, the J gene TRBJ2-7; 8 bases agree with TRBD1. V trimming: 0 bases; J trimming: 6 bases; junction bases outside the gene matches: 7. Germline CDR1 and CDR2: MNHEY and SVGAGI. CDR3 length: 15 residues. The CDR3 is CASSYSGTGGTEQYF. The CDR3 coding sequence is TGTGCCAGCAGTTACTCAGGGACAGGAGGGACCGAGCAGTACTTC.

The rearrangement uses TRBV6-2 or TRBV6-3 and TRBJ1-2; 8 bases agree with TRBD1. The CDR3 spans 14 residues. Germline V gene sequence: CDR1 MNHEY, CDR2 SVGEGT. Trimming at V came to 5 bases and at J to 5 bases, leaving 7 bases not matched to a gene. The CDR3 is CASSRAGGRYGYTF. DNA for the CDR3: TGTGCCAGCAGTCGGGCAGGGGGCAGGTATGGCTACACCTTC.

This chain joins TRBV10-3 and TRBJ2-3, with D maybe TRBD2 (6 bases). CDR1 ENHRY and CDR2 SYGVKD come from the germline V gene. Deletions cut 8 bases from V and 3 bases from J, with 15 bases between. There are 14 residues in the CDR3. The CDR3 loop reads CAISRDLMTDTQYF. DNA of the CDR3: TGTGCCATCTCCCGGGACTTAATGACAGATACGCAGTATTTT.

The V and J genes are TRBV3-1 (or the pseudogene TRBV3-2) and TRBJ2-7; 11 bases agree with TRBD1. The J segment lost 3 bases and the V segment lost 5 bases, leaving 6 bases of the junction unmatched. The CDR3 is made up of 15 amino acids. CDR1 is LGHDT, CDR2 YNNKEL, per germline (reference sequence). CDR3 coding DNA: TGTGCCAGCAGCATAGGACAGGGGGCGTTCTACGAGCAGTACTTC. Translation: CASSIGQGAFYEQYF.

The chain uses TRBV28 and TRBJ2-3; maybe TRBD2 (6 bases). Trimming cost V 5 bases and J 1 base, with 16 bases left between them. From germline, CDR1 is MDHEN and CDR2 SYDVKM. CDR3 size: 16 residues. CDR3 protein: CASSPPAGRRTDTQYF. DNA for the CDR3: TGTGCCAGCAGTCCACCGGCGGGGCGGCGCACAGATACGCAGTATTTT.

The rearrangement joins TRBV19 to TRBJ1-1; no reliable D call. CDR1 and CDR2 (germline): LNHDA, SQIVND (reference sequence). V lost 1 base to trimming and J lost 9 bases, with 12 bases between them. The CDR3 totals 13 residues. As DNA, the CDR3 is TGTGCCAGTAGTATAGGAGGGAGCCGCCAAGCTTTCTTT. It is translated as CASSIGGSRQAFF.

The CDR3 spells CASSTGQGRGEAFF. CDR3 nucleotides: TGTGCCAGCAGCACTGGACAGGGAAGGGGTGAAGCTTTCTTT. The J gene is TRBJ1-1, the V gene TRBV7-9; 8 bases line up with TRBD1. The CDR3 runs to 14 residues. Germline loops: CDR1 SEHNR, CDR2 FQNEAQ (reference sequence). Trimming took 5 bases from V and 7 from J; bases not matched to a gene: 9.

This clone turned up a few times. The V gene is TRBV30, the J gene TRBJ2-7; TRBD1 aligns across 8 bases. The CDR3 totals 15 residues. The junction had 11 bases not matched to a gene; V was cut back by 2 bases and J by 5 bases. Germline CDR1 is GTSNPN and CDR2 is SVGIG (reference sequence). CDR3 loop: CAWSRQGILRNEQYF. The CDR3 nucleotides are TGTGCCTGGAGTCGACAGGGGATTCTTAGAAACGAGCAGTACTTC.

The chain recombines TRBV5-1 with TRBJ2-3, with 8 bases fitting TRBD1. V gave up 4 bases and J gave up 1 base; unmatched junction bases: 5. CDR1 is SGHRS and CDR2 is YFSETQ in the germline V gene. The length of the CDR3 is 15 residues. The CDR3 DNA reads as TGCGCCAGCAGCATGACAGGGGTGGGCACAGATACGCAGTATTTT. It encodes CASSMTGVGTDTQYF.